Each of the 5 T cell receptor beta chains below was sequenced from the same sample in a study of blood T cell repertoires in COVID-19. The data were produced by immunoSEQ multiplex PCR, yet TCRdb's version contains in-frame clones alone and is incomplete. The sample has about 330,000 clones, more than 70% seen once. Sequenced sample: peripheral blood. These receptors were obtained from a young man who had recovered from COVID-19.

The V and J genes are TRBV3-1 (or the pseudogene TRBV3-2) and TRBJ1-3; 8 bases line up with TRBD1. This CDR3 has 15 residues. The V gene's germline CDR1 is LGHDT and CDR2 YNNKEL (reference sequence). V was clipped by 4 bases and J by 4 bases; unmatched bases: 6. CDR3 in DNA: TGTGCCAGCAGCCTCCAGGGGGCAAGAGGAAACACCATATATTTT. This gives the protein CASSLQGARGNTIYF.

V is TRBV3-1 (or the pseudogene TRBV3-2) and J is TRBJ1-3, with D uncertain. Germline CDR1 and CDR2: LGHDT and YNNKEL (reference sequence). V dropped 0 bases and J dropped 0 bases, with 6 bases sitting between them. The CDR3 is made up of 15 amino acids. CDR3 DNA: TGTGCCAGCAGCCAAGAGGGCAGCTCTGGAAACACCATATATTTT. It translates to CASSQEGSSGNTIYF.

Here the CDR3 DNA reads TGTGCCAGCAGTTTATCGGAGACAGGGAATCAGCCCCAGCATTTT. This encodes CASSLSETGNQPQHF. The V gene is TRBV27, the J gene TRBJ1-5; 7 bases align to TRBD1. CDR3 size: 15 residues. The J segment lost 4 bases and the V segment lost 0 bases, leaving 3 bases of the junction unmatched. CDR1 and CDR2 from the germline V gene are MNHEY and SMNVEV (reference sequence).

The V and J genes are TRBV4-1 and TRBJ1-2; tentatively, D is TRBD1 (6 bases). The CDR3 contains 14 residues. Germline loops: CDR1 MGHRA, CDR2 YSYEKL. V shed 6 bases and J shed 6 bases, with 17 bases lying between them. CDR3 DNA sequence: TGCGCCAGCAGTTCCGGCAGGGGTTCCGATGGCTACACCTTC. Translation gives CASSSGRGSDGYTF.

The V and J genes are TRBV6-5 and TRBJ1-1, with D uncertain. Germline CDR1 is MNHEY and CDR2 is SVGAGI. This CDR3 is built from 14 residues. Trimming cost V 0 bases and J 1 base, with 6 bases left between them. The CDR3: CASSYSNRNTEAFF. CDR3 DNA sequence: TGTGCCAGCAGTTACTCGAACAGGAACACTGAAGCTTTCTTT.